Listed below are T cell receptor beta chains from one sample, sequenced in a study of blood T cell repertoires in COVID-19. The repertoire was sequenced with immunoSEQ multiplex PCR; TCRdb's copy has only in-frame clones and lacks some. The top ten hold roughly 15% of the sample, which has roughly 80,000 clones, roughly 79% seen once. What was sequenced was peripheral blood. The receptor set was obtained from a human donor in a cohort sampled during active COVID-19. Each CDR3 is given with its conserved first and last residue. The D gene is left open where the match is weak. Part of the rows lack a size; the others show once, few, many or a class for expanded clones.

clone size,J gene,D gene,V gene,CDR3 DNA,CDR3 protein
.,TRBJ2-7,TRBD1,TRBV5-5,TGTGCCAGCAGCATGAGGACAGGGATCCTTTTCTACGAGCAGTACTTC,CASSMRTGILFYEQYF
.,TRBJ1-2,.,TRBV7-2,TGTGCCAGCAGTCTTAACCGAGGGCAGAACTATGGCTACACCTTC,CASSLNRGQNYGYTF
.,TRBJ2-1,.,TRBV7-9,TGTGCCAGCAGCTTCGACAGCTCCTACAATGAGCAGTTCTTC,CASSFDSSYNEQFF
.,TRBJ2-1,TRBD2,TRBV7-6,TGTGCCAGCAGCTGGACTAGCGGGGGGTACAATGAGCAGTTCTTC,CASSWTSGGYNEQFF
once,TRBJ2-7,.,TRBV29-1,TGCAGCGTTGAAGATCTGTGGGGCGGCGAGCAGTACTTC,CSVEDLWGGEQYF
.,TRBJ1-6,TRBD1,TRBV2,TGTGCCAGCAGTACAGGGGAGAATTCACCCCTCCACTTT,CASSTGENSPLHF
.,TRBJ1-1,TRBD1,TRBV5-1,TGCGCCAGCAGCTGGGGACAGGGAAACACTGAAGCTTTCTTT,CASSWGQGNTEAFF
.,TRBJ2-1,TRBD1,TRBV5-1,TGCGCCAGCAGCTTGGGACAGGGGAGCTCCTACAATGAGCAGTTCTTC,CASSLGQGSSYNEQFF
.,TRBJ2-2,.,TRBV6-2/TRBV6-3,TGTGCCAGCGGCCCATACGGGTTGCCCACCGGGGAGCTGTTTTTT,CASGPYGLPTGELFF
.,TRBJ1-3,.,TRBV4-1,TGCGCCAGCAGCCAAGGACTGGCCAGGGCTGGAAACACCATATATTTT,CASSQGLARAGNTIYF
.,TRBJ2-1,.,TRBV9,TGTGCCAGCAGCGGACGGACTCCTACCTACAATGAGCAGTTCTTC,CASSGRTPTYNEQFF
.,TRBJ1-5,.,TRBV28,TGTGCCAGCAGTTTGAATAAGTTAGGGGGTAACAATCAGCCCCAGCATTTT,CASSLNKLGGNNQPQHF
.,TRBJ1-4,TRBD1,TRBV30,TGTGCCTGGAGTGTCGGGACAGGGAGGACTAATGAAAAACTGTTTTTT,CAWSVGTGRTNEKLFF
.,TRBJ2-7,.,TRBV27,TGTGCCAGCAGTTTCGGCGAGCAGTACTTC,CASSFGEQYF
.,TRBJ1-3,TRBD1,TRBV7-8,TGTGCCAGCAGCTCTATCCCGGGACAGGGGGCGAGGACCATATATTTT,CASSSIPGQGARTIYF
.,TRBJ2-7,.,TRBV27,TGTGCCAGCAGGCCACAGCAGGGTGGGGCACCCTACGAGCAGTACTTC,CASRPQQGGAPYEQYF
.,TRBJ1-5,.,TRBV24-1,TGTGCCACCAGTGATCCCTCCCGGGGTGGACAGCCCCAGCATTTT,CATSDPSRGGQPQHF
.,TRBJ1-6,TRBD1,TRBV7-2,TGTGCCAGCAGTTTTATCGACAGGGGGAATTCACCCCTCCACTTT,CASSFIDRGNSPLHF
.,TRBJ1-1,.,TRBV23-1,TGCGCCAGCAGTCAATCTCCTATGGGGGGGGCCGAGAACACTGAAGCTTTCTTT,CASSQSPMGGAENTEAFF
.,TRBJ1-6,TRBD1,TRBV30,TGTGCCTGGAGCGCACAGGGGCTGGGGAATTCACCCCTCCACTTT,CAWSAQGLGNSPLHF
.,TRBJ1-6,.,TRBV7-2,TGTGCCAGCAGCCCAGGGGCCAGGTATAATTCACCCCTCCACTTT,CASSPGARYNSPLHF
.,TRBJ2-5,.,TRBV5-1,TGCGCCAGCAGCTTGGAGTACCCGGGGAGGCAAGAGACCCAGTACTTC,CASSLEYPGRQETQYF
.,TRBJ1-2,.,TRBV28,TGTGCCAGCAGATCGGAGGGTTACTATGGCTACACCTTC,CASRSEGYYGYTF
.,TRBJ1-1,.,TRBV7-8,TGTGCCAGCGCATGGCGGGCATTGAACACTGAAGCTTTCTTT,CASAWRALNTEAFF
.,TRBJ1-4,TRBD1,TRBV5-5,TGTGCCAGCGCCCTCACCGGGACAGGCCATACAACTAATGAAAAACTGTTTTTT,CASALTGTGHTTNEKLFF
many,TRBJ2-7,.,TRBV11-2,TGTGCCAGCAGCTTATCCCCGTACGAGCAGTACTTC,CASSLSPYEQYF
.,TRBJ2-3,.,TRBV19,TGTGCCAGTAGTGTCTTAAGCACAGATACGCAGTATTTT,CASSVLSTDTQYF
.,TRBJ2-3,TRBD2,TRBV6-5,TGTGCCAGCGGGACGCTGACTAGCGGGAAAGATACGCAGTATTTT,CASGTLTSGKDTQYF
few,TRBJ2-6,TRBD2,TRBV27,TGTGCCAGCAGTTTATCGCCGTGGCTAGCGGAAAGAACGAGATCTGGGGCCAACGTCCTGACTTTC,CASSLSPWLAERTRSGANVLTF
.,TRBJ2-2,.,TRBV7-2,TGTGCCAGCACCCTGCCGCGGCAGGGGATGGCCGGGGAGCTGTTTTTT,CASTLPRQGMAGELFF
.,TRBJ1-4,.,TRBV5-4,TGTGCCAGCAGCTTGGACAGGGTAAATGAAAAACTGTTTTTT,CASSLDRVNEKLFF
.,TRBJ2-5,.,TRBV11-3,TGTGCCAGCAGCTTAGATTCAGGGGCAGAGACCCAGTACTTC,CASSLDSGAETQYF
.,TRBJ2-5,.,TRBV4-1,TGCGCCAGCAGCCAAGTTCGAGGCCAAGAGACCCAGTACTTC,CASSQVRGQETQYF
.,TRBJ1-1,.,TRBV7-3,TGTGCCAGCAGCCCTCAGGGGATGGGGGAAGCTTTCTTT,CASSPQGMGEAFF
medium-sized,TRBJ2-5,.,TRBV28,TGTGCCAGCAGTCTTATAGAGACCCAGTACTTC,CASSLIETQYF
.,TRBJ1-4,.,TRBV4-3,TGCGCCAGCAGCCAAGATTTGGGCGAGGGTCGTAATGAAAAACTGTTTTTT,CASSQDLGEGRNEKLFF
.,TRBJ1-1,.,TRBV6-5,TGTGCCAGCAGCCCCGAGAGGTCGTCCCTTATAAAAGCTTTCTTT,CASSPERSSLIKAFF
.,TRBJ2-2,TRBD1,TRBV25-1,TGTGCCAGCAGTGAACAGGACAGGGACACCGGGGAGCTGTTTTTT,CASSEQDRDTGELFF
.,TRBJ1-1,TRBD1,TRBV11-1,TGTGCCAGCAGCCCCGACGACAGGGGCACTGAAGCTTTCTTT,CASSPDDRGTEAFF
.,TRBJ2-5,TRBD1,TRBV6-5,TGTGCCAGCCTAGCGGGACAGGGGGTCATAGAGACCCAGTACTTC,CASLAGQGVIETQYF
.,TRBJ1-2,TRBD1,TRBV3-1/TRBV3-2,TGTGCCAGCAGCCCCGGGACAGGGAAGGATATTTTAAAAGACACCTTC,CASSPGTGKDILKDTF
.,TRBJ1-1,.,TRBV6-5,TGTGCCAGCAGTTACTCCCCTCGGGGTAGGAACACTGAAGCTTTCTTT,CASSYSPRGRNTEAFF
.,TRBJ2-1,.,TRBV30,TGTGCCTGTAGCACCAACTACAATGAGCAGTTCTTC,CACSTNYNEQFF
medium-sized,TRBJ1-2,TRBD1,TRBV5-5,TGTGCCAGCAGCTCACCTATTGAACTAGCCGGACAGGTAGTCTATGGCTACACCTTC,CASSSPIELAGQVVYGYTF
.,TRBJ2-5,.,TRBV5-4,TGTGCCAGCAGCTCGAAAATCGGACTCCAAGAGACCCAGTACTTC,CASSSKIGLQETQYF
.,TRBJ1-2,.,TRBV5-1,TGCGCCAGCAGCCCCCGGACAGAGTATGGCTACACCTTC,CASSPRTEYGYTF
.,TRBJ2-7,.,TRBV9,TGTGCCAGCAGTCCCGACACTGACTCCTACGAGCAGTACTTC,CASSPDTDSYEQYF
few,TRBJ2-1,.,TRBV12-5,TGTGCTAGTGGTTCGCGCGAGGTGTACAATGAGCAGTTCTTC,CASGSREVYNEQFF
.,TRBJ1-1,TRBD1,TRBV5-8,TGTGCCAGCAGCTTGGACAGGGGGCGGGACACTGAAGCTTTCTTT,CASSLDRGRDTEAFF
many,TRBJ1-4,TRBD1,TRBV7-9,TGTGCCAGCAGCTTACCGGGACAGGCTAATGAAAAACTGTTTTTT,CASSLPGQANEKLFF
.,TRBJ2-3,.,TRBV5-4,TGTGCCACTACTCAGGACAGCTTCACAGATACGCAGTATTTT,CATTQDSFTDTQYF
.,TRBJ2-2,TRBD2,TRBV23-1,TGCGCCAGCAGTCAACGGGAGGCGAACACCGGGGAGCTGTTTTTT,CASSQREANTGELFF
.,TRBJ1-1,.,TRBV6-5,TGTGCCAGCAGTTACGTAGGGGGCACTGAAGCTTTCTTT,CASSYVGGTEAFF
few,TRBJ2-7,.,TRBV4-1,TGCGCCAGCACCCTTGGCACAGGCTACGAGCAGTACTTC,CASTLGTGYEQYF
.,TRBJ1-5,.,TRBV2,TGTGCCAGCAGTGAGGGAGGGGCCTTCCGGGATCAGCCCCAGCATTTT,CASSEGGAFRDQPQHF
.,TRBJ1-5,.,TRBV21-1,TGTGACTACGAAGGGTCCGGGGGGGAACAGCCCCAGCATTTT,CDYEGSGGEQPQHF
.,TRBJ2-7,.,TRBV7-3,TGTGCCAGCAGCTTAATACACAGGGTGACCGAGCAGTACTTC,CASSLIHRVTEQYF
.,TRBJ2-5,.,TRBV10-3,TGTGCCATCGGAGGGGCCCAAGAGACCCAGTACTTC,CAIGGAQETQYF
once,TRBJ2-2,.,TRBV28,TGTGCCAGCATAACGTATCCGGCGGTCGGGGAGCTGTTTTTT,CASITYPAVGELFF
.,TRBJ2-2,TRBD2,TRBV7-2,TGTGCCAGCAGGATCAAGGGACTAGCGGCCGGGGAGCTGTTTTTT,CASRIKGLAAGELFF